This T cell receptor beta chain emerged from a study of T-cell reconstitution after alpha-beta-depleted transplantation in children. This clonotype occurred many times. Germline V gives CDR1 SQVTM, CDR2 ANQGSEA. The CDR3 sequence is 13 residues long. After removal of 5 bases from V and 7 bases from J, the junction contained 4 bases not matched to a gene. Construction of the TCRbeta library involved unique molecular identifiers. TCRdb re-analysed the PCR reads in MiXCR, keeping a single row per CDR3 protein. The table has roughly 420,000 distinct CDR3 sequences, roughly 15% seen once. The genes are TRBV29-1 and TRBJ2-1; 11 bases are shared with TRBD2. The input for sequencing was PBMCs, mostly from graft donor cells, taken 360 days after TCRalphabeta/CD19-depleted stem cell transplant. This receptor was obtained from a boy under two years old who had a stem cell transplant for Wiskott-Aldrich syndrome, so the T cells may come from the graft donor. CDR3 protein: CSVWLAGGNEQFF. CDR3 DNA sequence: TGCAGCGTTTGGTTAGCGGGAGGGAATGAGCAGTTCTTC.